The sequence of this T cell receptor beta chain was determined in a study of naive and memory T cell subsets (dated by TCRdb to the late 2010s). Notes on the research overall: The study applied an open-source, UMI-based TCR alpha and beta sequencing pipeline to sorted naive and memory peripheral blood T cell subsets. Complete agreement was observed between the functional CMV T cell responses and the IgG serology results. RNA was DNase-treated and reverse transcribed with TCR constant-region primers, mostly using SuperScript III.

Remarks on this clonotype: The antigen it recognizes is unknown. It has no much larger one-base neighbor in the sample; base qualities were not kept.

Points the paper makes about the study in general: The repertoire findings for the naive and memory subsets could not be validated against a ground truth because none was available. Clonotypes were defined as single alpha or beta chain sequences, not paired alpha/beta receptors. RNA-based TCR counts may be affected by expression changes linked to T cell activation and differentiation. A few larger clonotypes were present in naive repertoires, particularly the CD8 repertoires, and these clonotypes were possibly memory cells re-expressing CD45RA. In both CD4 and CD8 cells, going from naive through CM, EM and EMRA, the Gini index went up while Shannon and inverse Simpson diversity went down. Following error correction, more than 95% of naive TCR sequences occurred only once, which made naive abundance distributions much steeper than those of memory subsets. The abundance of TCRs followed a power law with an exponent that differed between naive and memory subsets yet stayed consistent across the three individuals.

V is cut by 4 bases and J by 1 base, and the space between the germline ends is 7 bases. The CDR3 covers 13 residues, taking in both the cysteine and the phenylalanine. Only the CDR3 DNA stays, 39 bases, in frame from base 1. Based on the germline V gene, the CDR1 and CDR2 sequences are SNHLY and FYNNEI. Library generation was performed with UMI-ligation and nested PCR. An equimolar mix of two oligonucleotides covering both TRBC1 and TRBC2 was used as the beta constant-region primer. Four rounds of PCR were used to amplify ligated cDNA, with nested alpha and beta constant-region primers being used together with the SP2 primer. A single-stranded oligonucleotide carrying the SP2 primer and a 12-nucleotide UMI was ligated to the 3' end of the cDNA by T4 RNA ligase 1. Incubation of the ligation reaction lasted about 19-24 hours at 16 degrees C. To avoid over-amplification, PCR2 was usually performed as a SYBR Green qPCR and halted once a predetermined threshold was reached. Every purification after the first one was done using Agencourt AMPure XP magnetic beads. Library quantification was done by Qubit, followed by a TapeStation check on which the main peak was expected at around 650 bp. The pooled libraries were sequenced on an Illumina MiSeq using v2 2x251 paired-end kits, which usually yielded about 0.95-2 million reads per sample. Each sample library was pooled at roughly 4 nM, and roughly 5-8% PhiX was included to improve cluster recognition. As for how the authors treated the data: Decombinator assigned V and J genes to Demultiplexor-processed FASTQ reads by tag matching, allowing a single base-pair mismatch. UMIs were used by Collapsinator to correct both sequencing errors and frequency errors arising from PCR heterogeneity. CDR3Translator translated TCRs and extracted CDR3s from the conserved cysteine to the FGXG phenylalanine, flagging non-productive sequences. Gini, Shannon entropy and inverse Simpson indices were computed after subsampling the repertoires to the same number of UMI-defined TCRs. Within the linear range, a power law was fitted to clonotype abundance distributions using maximum likelihood. Similar UMI counts, unique TCR numbers and clonal distributions were obtained with the pipeline and with MIGEC on one naive CD8 sample. In one analysis, naive TCRs that were also found in any memory subset of the same donor were excluded from the naive repertoire. Repertoires were searched for approximately 7,000 CMV-associated CDR3 sequences compiled from VDJdb and a published dataset. Starting from the raw public reads, TCRdb applied fastp trimming at Q25, assembled clones with MiXCR and retained in-frame beta chains. Rows matching on CDR3 protein sequence are summarized as one entry with the most common DNA and genes. TCRdb, not the original authors, processed these V and J calls. Here the sample has approximately 140,000 distinct CDR3 sequences; under 25% occur a single time. The top ten clonotypes cover 0.085% to 0.11% of the sample.

Separate amplification of TCR alpha and beta chain libraries was performed from the second PCR step onward. The CMV status of each donor was determined by measuring IFNgamma production from CD4+ T cells after fresh PBMCs had been stimulated overnight with CMV viral lysate. CD4 T cells were positively selected using Miltenyi beads, after which CD8 T cells were positively selected from the CD4-negative fraction. After staining for CD3, CD4, CD8, CD45RA, CD27 and a live/dead dye, cells were sorted on a BD Aria II into four subsets based on CD45RA and CD27. A few healthy volunteers provided blood, and the blood of each volunteer was split into CD4 and CD8 T cells and then into four differentiation subsets. Roughly 120 ml of peripheral blood was collected from each donor, and PBMC were isolated from the blood using Ficoll-Paque PLUS density-gradient centrifugation. Sorted cells were lysed in RLT buffer, after which RNA was extracted using a Qiagen RNeasy kit and stored at -80 degrees C.

The sequence came from a human donor in good health. Rearrangement joined TRBV2 to TRBJ2-5, with the D gene too uncertain to name. Sample: naive CD4+ T cells from blood. The sample's cell subset or site label is to be understood as: naive T cells, CD45RA high CD27+. CDR3 protein: CASSARFQETQYF. The sequence in DNA is TGTGCCAGCAGTGCTAGGTTCCAAGAGACCCAGTACTTC.